This T cell receptor (beta chain) was profiled in a study of cytomegalovirus exposure and HLA in healthy donors. The assay was immunoSEQ multiplex PCR, and TCRdb's table has in-frame clones only and misses some. The data contain tens of thousands of clones, 85% to 95% of them singletons. This clone showed up just once. With 7 bases removed from V and 2 bases from J, the gap between germline ends came to 17 bases. The length of the CDR3 is 16 residues. From germline, CDR1 is PRHDT and CDR2 FYEKMQ (reference sequence). This TCR was sampled from a woman aged 25 to 39 in good health and CMV-seropositive. Sequencing was done on a sample of PBMCs. This rearrangement joins TRBV13 to TRBJ2-2; D remains ambiguous. Here the CDR3 DNA reads TGTGCCAGCACCCCCCTTTCGGCGGTTAACACCGGGGAGCTGTTTTTT. This codes for CASTPLSAVNTGELFF.